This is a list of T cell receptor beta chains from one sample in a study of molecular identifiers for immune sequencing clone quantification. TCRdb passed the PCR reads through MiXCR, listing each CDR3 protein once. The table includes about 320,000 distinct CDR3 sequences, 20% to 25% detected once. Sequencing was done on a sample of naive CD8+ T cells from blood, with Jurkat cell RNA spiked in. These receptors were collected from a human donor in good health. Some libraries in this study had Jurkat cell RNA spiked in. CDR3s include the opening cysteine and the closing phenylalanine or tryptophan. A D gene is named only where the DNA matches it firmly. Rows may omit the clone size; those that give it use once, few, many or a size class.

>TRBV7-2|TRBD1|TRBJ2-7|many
TGTGCCAGCAGCTCCCGGACAGGGTTTAGGTACGAGCAGTACTTC
CASSSRTGFRYEQYF
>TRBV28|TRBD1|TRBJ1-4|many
TGTGCCAGCAGTTTACCCCGGACAGGAGATAATGAAAAACTGTTTTTT
CASSLPRTGDNEKLFF
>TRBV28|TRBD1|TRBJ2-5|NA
TGTGCCAGCAGTTTGACAGGGACCAAAGAGACCCAGTACTTC
CASSLTGTKETQYF
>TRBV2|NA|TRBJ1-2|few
TGTGCCAGCAGTGAAATGGATAGGTCGTATGGCTACACCTTC
CASSEMDRSYGYTF
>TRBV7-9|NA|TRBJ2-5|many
TGTGCCAGCAGCCACGGCAGTCGGGAGACCCAGTACTTC
CASSHGSRETQYF
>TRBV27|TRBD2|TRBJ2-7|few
TGTGCCAGCAGTTTCGGACTAGCGGGACGGACCGAGCAGTACTTC
CASSFGLAGRTEQYF
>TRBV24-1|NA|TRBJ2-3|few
TGTGCCACCGGGAAGGCCGTAGGGGGGAGCAGGTATTTT
CATGKAVGGSRYF
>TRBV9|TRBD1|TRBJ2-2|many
TGTGCCAGCAGAGATACCGGGACAGCGAACACCGGGGAGCTGTTTTTT
CASRDTGTANTGELFF
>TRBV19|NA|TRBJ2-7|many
TGTGCCAGTAGTATAGAAGCGGACAGACCTACCTACGAGCAGTACTTC
CASSIEADRPTYEQYF
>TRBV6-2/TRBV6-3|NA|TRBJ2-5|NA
TGTGCCAGCAGCCCTGGGGCTAGATCAGAGACCCAGTACTTC
CASSPGARSETQYF
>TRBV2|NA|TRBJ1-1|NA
TGTGCCAGCCTAACCCCCAGGACGGCGAACACTGAAGCTTTCTTT
CASLTPRTANTEAFF
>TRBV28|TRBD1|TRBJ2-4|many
TGTGCCAGCAGCAAAATGGGACAGGGAATCCCCTATGCCAAAAACATTCAGTACTTC
CASSKMGQGIPYAKNIQYF
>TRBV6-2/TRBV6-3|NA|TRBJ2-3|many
TGTGCCAGCAGTTTCCCCCCGGACCACTGGATCACAGATACGCAGTATTTT
CASSFPPDHWITDTQYF
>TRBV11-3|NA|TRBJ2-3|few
TGTGCCAGCAGCTTAGATGGTGGTCCCACAGATACGCAGTATTTT
CASSLDGGPTDTQYF
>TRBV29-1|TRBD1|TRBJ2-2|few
TGCAGCGTCCTAGGGACAGGGGTAAACACCGGGGAGCTGTTTTTT
CSVLGTGVNTGELFF
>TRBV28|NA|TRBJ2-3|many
TGTGCCAGCAGTCGTGGACTCTCCCCGAGGGCAGATACGCAGTATTTT
CASSRGLSPRADTQYF
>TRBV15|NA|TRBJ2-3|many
TGTGCCACCAGCAGAGATCCAGGGGAGGAAGATACGCAGTATTTT
CATSRDPGEEDTQYF
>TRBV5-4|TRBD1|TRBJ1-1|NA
TGTGCCAGCAGCGCCATTGGACAGGACACTGAAGCTTTCTTT
CASSAIGQDTEAFF
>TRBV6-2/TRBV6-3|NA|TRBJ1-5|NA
TGTGCCAGCAGTTACGGCGGGTTGAGCAATCAGCCCCAGCATTTT
CASSYGGLSNQPQHF
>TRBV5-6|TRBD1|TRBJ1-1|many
TGTGCCAGCAGCCCCCACGATACAGGGGCCCCGATGAACACTGAAGCTTTCTTT
CASSPHDTGAPMNTEAFF
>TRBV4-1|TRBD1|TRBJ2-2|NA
TGCGCCAGCAGCCAAGCAGGGGGTTCTACCGGGGAGCTGTTTTTT
CASSQAGGSTGELFF
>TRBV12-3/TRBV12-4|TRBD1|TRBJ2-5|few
TGTGCCAGCAAACTAACAGGGGGCGCTCAAGAGACCCAGTACTTC
CASKLTGGAQETQYF
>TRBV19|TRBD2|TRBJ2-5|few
TGTGCCAGTAGTCCCCGACTAGCGGGAGAGGAAGAGACCCAGTACTTC
CASSPRLAGEEETQYF
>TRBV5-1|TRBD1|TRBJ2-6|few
TGCGCCAGCAGCTCTGGACAGGTGCCGAGCTCTGGGGCCAACGTCCTGACTTTC
CASSSGQVPSSGANVLTF
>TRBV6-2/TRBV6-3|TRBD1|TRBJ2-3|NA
TGTGCCAGCAGCCCTCCTACAGGGGGTGATACGCAGTATTTT
CASSPPTGGDTQYF
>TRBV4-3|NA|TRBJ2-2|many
TGCGCCAGCAGCCAAGACCGGCGGGCGGCCGGGGAGCTGTTTTTT
CASSQDRRAAGELFF
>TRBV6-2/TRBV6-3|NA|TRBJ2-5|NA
TGTGCCAGCAGTTATAGCGCCCCAGAGACCCAGTACTTC
CASSYSAPETQYF
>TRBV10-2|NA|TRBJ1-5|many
TGCGCCAGCAGTGAGTTAGGGACCCACCAGCCCCAGCATTTT
CASSELGTHQPQHF
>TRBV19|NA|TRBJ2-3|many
TGTGCCAGCGGGGGCCCAGATACGCAGTATTTT
CASGGPDTQYF
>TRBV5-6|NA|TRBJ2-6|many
TGTGCCAGCAGCCGGCCGGAGATCCGACTCTCTGTGGGGGCCAACGTCCTGACTTTC
CASSRPEIRLSVGANVLTF
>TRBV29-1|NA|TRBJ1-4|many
TGCAGCGTTGTGGACAGTCTCCAAAAACTGTTTTTT
CSVVDSLQKLFF
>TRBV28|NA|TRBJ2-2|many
TGTGCCAGCAGTGAAAGCGGGGAGCTGTTTTTT
CASSESGELFF